The 20 T cell receptor beta chains below all came from one sample that was sequenced in a study of control samples from healthy donors and cancer patients. Here immunoSEQ multiplex PCR was the method, and the copy in TCRdb shows in-frame clones only, minus some. The top ten clones hold roughly 3.4% of a sample with around 130,000 clones, about 88% of them seen once. Sequenced sample: blood. The receptor set was obtained from a man in his fifties or sixties in good health.

The chain has TRBV6-5 and TRBJ1-4; possible D gene TRBD1, 5 bases. The CDR3 totals 15 residues. Per germline, CDR1 MNHEY and CDR2 SVGAGI. Between the trimmed V and J ends, which lost 6 bases and 0 bases, there was a span of 11 bases. DNA for the CDR3: TGTGCCAGCAGAGCCGGGGGGGCAACTAATGAAAAACTGTTTTTT. It is translated as CASRAGGATNEKLFF.

A single count supports this clone. This sequence joins TRBV6-6 and TRBJ1-5; the match to TRBD1 covers 7 bases. The CDR3 is 15 amino acids. Germline V gene data show CDR1 as MNHNY and CDR2 as SVGAGI (reference sequence). V lost 6 bases to trimming and J lost 0 bases; unmatched junction nucleotides: 5. The CDR3 reads CASRSDRTSNQPQHF. The CDR3 DNA is TGTGCCAGCAGATCGGACAGGACTAGCAATCAGCCCCAGCATTTT.

The chain combines TRBV7-9 with TRBJ2-5; 8 bases fit TRBD2. The length of the CDR3 is 15 residues. V dropped 1 base and J dropped 3; count of bases not matched to a gene: 4. The V gene's germline CDR1 is SEHNR and CDR2 FQNEAQ (reference sequence). The CDR3 DNA reads TGTGCCAGCAGCTTAGGGGCGGGGGGAAAAGAGACCCAGTACTTC. Protein product: CASSLGAGGKETQYF.

V is TRBV18 and J is TRBJ1-1; D is ambiguous. V was pared by 1 base and J by 0 bases, with 6 bases between. The germline V gene has CDR1 KGHSH and CDR2 LQKENI. The length of the CDR3 is 14 residues. Written as DNA, the CDR3 is TGTGCCAGCTCACCACTCAACCTGAACACTGAAGCTTTCTTT. Its translation: CASSPLNLNTEAFF.

The chain has TRBV6-2 or TRBV6-3 and TRBJ2-1, with TRBD2 matching 13 bases. With 5 bases clipped from V and 9 bases from J, the junction kept 7 bases outside the gene matches. Germline CDR1 reads MNHEY; CDR2 reads SVGEGT. The CDR3 consists of 15 residues. The CDR3, as DNA: TGTGCCAGCAGTCCCGGACTAGCGGGGGAGGGTGAGCAGTTCTTC. Amino acids: CASSPGLAGEGEQFF.

CDR3 sequence: CASSHRDEGDTQYF. CDR3 nucleotides: TGTGCCAGCAGCCACAGGGATGAGGGAGATACGCAGTATTTT. The chain couples TRBV5-6 to TRBJ2-3, with a weak D call TRBD1 (6 bases). The germline gives CDR1 SGHDT, CDR2 YYEEEE. Trimming left V 4 bases short and J 5 bases short, with 14 bases between. The CDR3 runs to 14 residues.

This chain joins TRBV7-6 and TRBJ1-4, with 7 bases identical to TRBD1. V gave up 5 bases and J gave up 1 base; unmatched junction bases: 4. CDR3 length equals 15 residues. CDR1 and CDR2 (germline): SGHVS, FNYEAQ. CDR3 in DNA: TGTGCCAGCAGCCCTCAGGGGGGAACTAATGAAAAACTGTTTTTT. Protein sequence: CASSPQGGTNEKLFF.

The genes are TRBV10-3 and TRBJ1-1; no reliable D call. Germline V gene sequence: CDR1 ENHRY, CDR2 SYGVKD. V was shortened by 6 bases and J by 0 bases, with 8 bases between the two germline ends. The CDR3 spans 13 residues. The CDR3 DNA is TGTGCCATCAGGGTGGGAGTGAACACTGAAGCTTTCTTT. Amino acid sequence: CAIRVGVNTEAFF.

The chain joins TRBV19 to TRBJ2-1; tentatively, D is TRBD1 (6 bases). The CDR3 runs 15 residues. V lost 3 bases, J lost 3 bases, and 12 bases lay in between. The V gene's germline CDR1 is LNHDA and CDR2 SQIVND (reference sequence). The chain's CDR3 is CASSILRGFYNEQFF. The CDR3 DNA reads TGTGCCAGTAGTATTCTGAGGGGGTTCTACAATGAGCAGTTCTTC.

This sequence joins TRBV5-1 and TRBJ2-7, with TRBD2 as a possible D gene (6 bases). Germline V gene data show CDR1 as SGHRS and CDR2 as YFSETQ. V lost 4 bases to trimming and J lost 0 bases, with 14 bases between them. This CDR3 contains 15 residues. CDR3 DNA sequence: TGCGCCAGCAGCCCCTCCGGGGGAGGCTCCTACGAGCAGTACTTC. Its translation is CASSPSGGGSYEQYF.

The chain carries TRBV3-1 (or the pseudogene TRBV3-2) and TRBJ2-5; D perhaps matches TRBD2 (6 bases). V lost 0 bases and J lost 5, with 22 bases in between. CDR3 length equals 18 residues. The V gene's germline CDR1 is LGHDT and CDR2 YNNKEL (reference sequence). In DNA form, the CDR3 reads TGTGCCAGCAGCCAAGATAGGGCTATCCGGGGGTCGGGGGAGACCCAGTACTTC. This gives the protein CASSQDRAIRGSGETQYF.

The CDR3 sequence is CASLLSYTDTQYF. The CDR3, as DNA: TGTGCCAGCCTCCTGAGTTACACAGATACGCAGTATTTT. The chain couples TRBV2 to TRBJ2-3; no firm D call. Looked up from germline, CDR1 is SNHLY and CDR2 is FYNNEI. The CDR3 contains 13 residues. Trimming took 8 bases from V and 2 from J, leaving 11 bases between them.

The chain carries TRBV15 and TRBJ2-7; TRBD1 aligns across 9 bases. Germline CDR1 and CDR2: LNHNV and YYDKDF (reference sequence). Germline trimming cut 8 bases from V and 3 bases from J; bases unmatched to any gene: 11. The CDR3 runs 15 residues. The DNA for the CDR3 is TGTGCCACCGGCAACCCCGGGACAGGGCTCTACGAGCAGTACTTC. This codes for CATGNPGTGLYEQYF.

The V call is TRBV2, the J call TRBJ2-7; tentatively, D is TRBD2 (6 bases). This CDR3 has 18 residues. CDR1 SNHLY and CDR2 FYNNEI come from the germline V gene. Deletions cut 1 base from V and 2 bases from J, with 21 bases between. CDR3 bases: TGTGCCAGCAGTGAAGGGTATCGGAGGGCCAGCGCTACCTACGAGCAGTACTTC. It translates to CASSEGYRRASATYEQYF.

This rearrangement joins TRBV3-1 (or the pseudogene TRBV3-2) to TRBJ1-5, with D perhaps matching TRBD1 (6 bases). Between the trimmed V and J ends, which lost 4 bases and 4 bases, there was a span of 11 bases. CDR1 and CDR2 from the germline V gene are LGHDT and YNNKEL (reference sequence). The CDR3 runs 14 residues. The DNA for the CDR3 is TGTGCCAGCAGCCGAGGGGGGGGGAATCAGCCCCAGCATTTT. It specifies CASSRGGGNQPQHF.

The chain joins TRBV19 to TRBJ1-4; D gene ambiguous. Germline values: CDR1 LNHDA, CDR2 SQIVND (reference sequence). The CDR3 is made up of 16 amino acids. Between the trimmed V and J ends, which lost 5 bases and 0 bases, there was a span of 13 bases. The CDR3 DNA sequence: TGTGCCAGTAGTCCGCGCCGAGAGGCAACTAATGAAAAACTGTTTTTT. This gives the protein CASSPRREATNEKLFF.

The chain uses TRBV5-5 and TRBJ2-2, with 8 bases identical to TRBD2. Germline trimming cut 0 bases from V and 6 bases from J; bases unmatched to any gene: 7. The germline V gene encodes CDR1 SGHKS and CDR2 YYEKEE (reference sequence). The CDR3 loop spans 16 amino acids. CDR3 DNA sequence: TGTGCCAGCAGCTTGGCCGGGACTAGAGGGCCCGGGGAGCTGTTTTTT. This sequence encodes CASSLAGTRGPGELFF.

The chain links TRBV2 to TRBJ1-2; TRBD1 agrees at 7 bases. The CDR3 length is 15 residues. With V trimmed by 7 bases and J by 4 bases, 12 bases remained unmatched. Germline-derived CDR1 and CDR2 are SNHLY and FYNNEI. The CDR3 here is CASTTQRGQGYGYTF. The CDR3 nucleotides read TGTGCCAGCACCACACAGAGGGGGCAAGGCTATGGCTACACCTTC.

The chain links TRBV19 to TRBJ1-1, with D tentatively TRBD1 (5 bases). Trimming shortened V by 6 bases and J by 4 bases, and 15 bases separated the two germline ends. Germline V gives CDR1 LNHDA, CDR2 SQIVND (reference sequence). The CDR3 spans 14 residues. The CDR3 coding sequence is TGTGCCAGTAGAAGCCGGGACTATGGCACTGAAGCTTTCTTT. Encoded protein: CASRSRDYGTEAFF.

J is TRBJ2-5 and V is TRBV6-5; D unclear. The CDR3 runs to 12 residues. Trimming stripped 5 bases from V and 7 bases from J, with 11 bases between. In germline, CDR1 is MNHEY, CDR2 SVGAGI. Here the CDR3 reads CASSPSFGTQYF. The DNA of the CDR3 is TGTGCCAGCAGTCCCTCTTTTGGGACCCAGTACTTC.